This T cell receptor (beta chain) was sequenced for a study of blood T cell repertoires in COVID-19. Clones were read by immunoSEQ multiplex PCR, and TCRdb kept only the in-frame ones, dropping some. The table shows 240,000 or so clones, with approximately 86% occurring only once. V shed 4 bases and J shed 1 base, with 13 bases lying between them. Germline CDR1 and CDR2: SGHDN and FVKESK. This CDR3 is built from 15 residues. The receptor was derived from a woman aged 70 to 79 with active or convalescent COVID-19. Sequences were obtained from peripheral blood. The chain has TRBV14 and TRBJ1-1, with no clear D. CDR3 DNA: TGTGCCAGCAGCCGCCTTGGAGCGGAGAACACTGAAGCTTTCTTT. This translates into CASSRLGAENTEAFF. Filled out from reference TRBV14 and TRBJ1-1, the complete variable domain reads EAGVTQFPSHSVIEKGQTVTLRCDPISGHDNLYWYRRVMGKEIKFLLHFVKESKQDESGMPNNRFLAERTGGTYSTLKVQPAELEDSGVYFCASSRLGAENTEAFFGQGTRLTVV.